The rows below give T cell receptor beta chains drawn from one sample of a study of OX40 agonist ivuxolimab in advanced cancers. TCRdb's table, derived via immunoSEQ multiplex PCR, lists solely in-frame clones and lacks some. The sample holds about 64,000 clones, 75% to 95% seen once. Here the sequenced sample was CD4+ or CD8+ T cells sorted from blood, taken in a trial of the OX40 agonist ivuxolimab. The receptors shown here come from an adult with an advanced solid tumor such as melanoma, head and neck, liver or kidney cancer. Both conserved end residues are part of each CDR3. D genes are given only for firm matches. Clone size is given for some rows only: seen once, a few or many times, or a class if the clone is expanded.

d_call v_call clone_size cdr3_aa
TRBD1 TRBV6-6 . CASSRQGAQVPQHF
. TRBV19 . CASRQRGYYGYTF
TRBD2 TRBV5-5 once CASSLGAGLLSYEQYF
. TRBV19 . CASRKTQNTEAFF
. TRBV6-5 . CASSYSPWQGNTIYF
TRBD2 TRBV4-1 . CASSQDFAGGHYEQYF
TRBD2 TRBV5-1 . CASSLGLAGGNEQFF
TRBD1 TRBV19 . CASTSGGDGYTF
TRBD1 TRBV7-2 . CASSDRVGETQYF
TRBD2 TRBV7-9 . CASSYSGRSYVGNEQFF
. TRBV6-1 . CASPRWEATGELFF
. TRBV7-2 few CASNKQGSGELFF
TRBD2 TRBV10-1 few CASSEGLAGYYF
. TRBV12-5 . CASGLSLESEAFF
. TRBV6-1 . CASSEAFKASYEQYF
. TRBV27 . CASSLLGTNTEAFF
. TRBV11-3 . CASSTRKGGVSYEQYF
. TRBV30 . CAWDGGAGRGYTF
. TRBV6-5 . CASSYKGWGQPQHF
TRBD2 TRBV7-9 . CASSFDSGRYNEQFF
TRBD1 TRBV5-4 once CASSLGPGQETNYGYTF
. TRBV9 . CASSVAGTSADTQYF
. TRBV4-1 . CASSQVPGDSKNIQYF
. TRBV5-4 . CASSSDVGYTF
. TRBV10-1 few CASSDLAWGYNEQFF
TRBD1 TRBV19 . CASRTSTGGRSNQPQHF
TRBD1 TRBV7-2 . CASSSRQGANQPQHF
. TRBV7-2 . CASSSTGTAKNIQYF
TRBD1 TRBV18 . CASSAYSGTVNSPLHF
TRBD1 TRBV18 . CASSPSGQATDTQYF
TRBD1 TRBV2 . CASSWTGVDQPQHF
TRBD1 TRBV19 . CASSIIPGQENYGYTF
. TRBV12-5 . CASAPGVTDADTQYF